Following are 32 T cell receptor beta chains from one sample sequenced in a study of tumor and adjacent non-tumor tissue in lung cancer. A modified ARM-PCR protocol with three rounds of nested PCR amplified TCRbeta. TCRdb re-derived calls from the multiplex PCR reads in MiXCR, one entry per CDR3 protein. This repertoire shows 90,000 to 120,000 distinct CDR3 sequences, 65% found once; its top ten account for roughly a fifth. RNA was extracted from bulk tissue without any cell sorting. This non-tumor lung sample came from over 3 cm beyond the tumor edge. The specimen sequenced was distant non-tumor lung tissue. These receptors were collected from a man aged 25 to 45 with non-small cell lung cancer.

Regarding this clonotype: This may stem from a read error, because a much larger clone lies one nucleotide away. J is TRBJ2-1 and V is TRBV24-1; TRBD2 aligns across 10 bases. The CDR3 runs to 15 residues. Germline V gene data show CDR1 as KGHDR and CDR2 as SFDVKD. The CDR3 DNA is TGTGTCACCAGTGAACGCAGCGGGAGGGTCAATGAGCAGTTCTTC. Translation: CVTSERSGRVNEQFF.

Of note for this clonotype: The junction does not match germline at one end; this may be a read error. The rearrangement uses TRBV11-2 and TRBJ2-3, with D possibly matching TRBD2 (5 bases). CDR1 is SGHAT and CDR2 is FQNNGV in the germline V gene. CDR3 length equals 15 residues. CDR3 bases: TGTGCCAGCAGCTCCCATAGCGACCGCACAGATACTCAGTATTTT. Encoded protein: CASSSHSDRTDTQYF.

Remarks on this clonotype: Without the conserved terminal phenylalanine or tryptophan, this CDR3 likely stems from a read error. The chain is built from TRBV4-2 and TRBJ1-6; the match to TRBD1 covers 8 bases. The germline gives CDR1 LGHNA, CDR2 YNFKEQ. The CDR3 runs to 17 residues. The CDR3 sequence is CVSSQETSTGGAAPLHP. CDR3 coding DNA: TGTGTCAGCAGCCAAGAGACCTCAACAGGGGGTGCGGCACCCCTCCACCCT.

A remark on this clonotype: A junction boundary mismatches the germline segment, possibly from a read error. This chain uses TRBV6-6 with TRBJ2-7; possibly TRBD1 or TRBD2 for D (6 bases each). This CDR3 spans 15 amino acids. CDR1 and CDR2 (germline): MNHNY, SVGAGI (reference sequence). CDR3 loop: CASRPGGTSTYEQYF. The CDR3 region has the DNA TGTGCCAGCAGGCCAGGCGGGACATCGACCTATGAGCAGTACTTC.

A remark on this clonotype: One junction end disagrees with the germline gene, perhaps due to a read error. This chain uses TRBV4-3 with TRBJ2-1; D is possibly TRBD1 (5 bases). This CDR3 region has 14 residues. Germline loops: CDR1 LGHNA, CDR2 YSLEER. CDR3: CARSQDRDSNEQFF. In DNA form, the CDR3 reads TGTGCCAGAAGCCAAGATCGAGACAGCAATGAGCAGTTCTTC.

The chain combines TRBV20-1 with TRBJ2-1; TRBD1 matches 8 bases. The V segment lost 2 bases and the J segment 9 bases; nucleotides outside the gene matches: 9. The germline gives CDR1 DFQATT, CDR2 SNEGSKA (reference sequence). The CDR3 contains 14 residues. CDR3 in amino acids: CSARQTGGKIEQFF. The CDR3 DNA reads TGCAGTGCTAGACAAACAGGGGGAAAGATTGAGCAGTTCTTC.

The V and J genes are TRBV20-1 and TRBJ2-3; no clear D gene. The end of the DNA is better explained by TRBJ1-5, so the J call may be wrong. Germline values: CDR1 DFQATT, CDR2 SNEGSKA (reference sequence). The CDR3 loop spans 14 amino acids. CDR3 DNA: TGCAGTGCTGCAGACGGACTAGTTCTAGATACGCAGCATTTT. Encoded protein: CSAADGLVLDTQHF.

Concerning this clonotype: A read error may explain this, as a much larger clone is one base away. CDR3: CASSSYSESPFHF. The CDR3 DNA follows: TGTGCCAGCAGTTCTTACAGTGAATCACCCTTCCACTTT. The chain uses TRBV6-5 and TRBJ1-6; D remains ambiguous. In germline, CDR1 is MNHEY, CDR2 SVGAGI. This CDR3 is built from 13 residues.

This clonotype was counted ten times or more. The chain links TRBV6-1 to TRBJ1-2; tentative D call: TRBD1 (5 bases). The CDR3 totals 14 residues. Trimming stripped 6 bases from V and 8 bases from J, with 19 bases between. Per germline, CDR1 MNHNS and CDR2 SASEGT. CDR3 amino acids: CASSLPGRSGGYTF. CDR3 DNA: TGTGCCAGCAGCCTACCGGGACGCTCCGGGGGCTACACCTTC.

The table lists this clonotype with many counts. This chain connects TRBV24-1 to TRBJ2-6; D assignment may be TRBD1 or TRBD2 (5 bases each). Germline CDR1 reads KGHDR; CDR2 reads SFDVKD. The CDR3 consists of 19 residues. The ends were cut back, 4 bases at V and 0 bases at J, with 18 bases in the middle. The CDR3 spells CATSDNSGTGSSGANVLTF. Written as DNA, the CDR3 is TGTGCCACCAGTGACAACTCCGGGACGGGAAGCTCTGGGGCCAACGTCCTGACTTTC.

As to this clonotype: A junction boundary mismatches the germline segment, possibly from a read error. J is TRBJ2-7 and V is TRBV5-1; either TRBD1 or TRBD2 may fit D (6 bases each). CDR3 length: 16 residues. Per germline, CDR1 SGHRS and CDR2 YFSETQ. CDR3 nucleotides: TGTGCCAGCAGCTTGGCCACGGGGGCCGACACCTACGAGCAGTACTTC. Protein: CASSLATGADTYEQYF.

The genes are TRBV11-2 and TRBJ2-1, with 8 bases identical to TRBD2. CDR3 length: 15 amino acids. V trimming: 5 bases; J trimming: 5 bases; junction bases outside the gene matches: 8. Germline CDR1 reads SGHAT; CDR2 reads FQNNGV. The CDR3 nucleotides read TGTGCCAGCAGCACAAGACTAGCGTTGAACAATGAGCAGTTCTTC. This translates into CASSTRLALNNEQFF.

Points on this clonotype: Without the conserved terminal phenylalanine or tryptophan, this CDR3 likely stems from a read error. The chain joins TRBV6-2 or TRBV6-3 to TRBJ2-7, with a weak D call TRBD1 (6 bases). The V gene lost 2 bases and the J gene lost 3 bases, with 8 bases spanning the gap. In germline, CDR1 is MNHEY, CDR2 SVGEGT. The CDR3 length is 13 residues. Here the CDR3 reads CASSYRQDYEQYL. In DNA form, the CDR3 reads TGTGCCAGCAGTTACCGACAGGACTACGAGCAGTACCTC.

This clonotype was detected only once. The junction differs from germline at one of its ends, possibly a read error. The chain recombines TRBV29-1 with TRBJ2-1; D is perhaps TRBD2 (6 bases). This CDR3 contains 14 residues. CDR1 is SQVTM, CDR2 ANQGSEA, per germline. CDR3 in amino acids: CSVEETRYYNEQFF. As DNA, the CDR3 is TGCAGTGTTGAAGAGACTAGGTACTACAATGAGCAGTTCTTC.

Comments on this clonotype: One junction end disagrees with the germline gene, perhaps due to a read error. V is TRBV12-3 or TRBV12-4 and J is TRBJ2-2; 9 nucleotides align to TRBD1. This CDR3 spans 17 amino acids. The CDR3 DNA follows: TGTGCCAGCAGTAAGTGGACAGGGGCCAGGAACACCAGGGAGCTGTTTTTT. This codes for CASSKWTGARNTRELFF.

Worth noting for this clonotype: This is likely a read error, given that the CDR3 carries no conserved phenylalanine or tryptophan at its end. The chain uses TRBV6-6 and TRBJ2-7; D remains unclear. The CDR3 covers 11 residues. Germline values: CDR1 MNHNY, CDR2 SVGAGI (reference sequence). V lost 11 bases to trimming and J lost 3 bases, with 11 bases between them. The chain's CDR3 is CACNNFYEQYL. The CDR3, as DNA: TGTGCCTGCAATAACTTCTACGAGCAGTACTTA.

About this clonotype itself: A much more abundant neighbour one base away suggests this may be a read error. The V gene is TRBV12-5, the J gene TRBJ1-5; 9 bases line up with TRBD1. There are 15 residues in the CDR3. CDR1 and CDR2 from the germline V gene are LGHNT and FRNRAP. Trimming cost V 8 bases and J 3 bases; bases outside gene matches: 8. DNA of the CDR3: TGTGCTAGTACCCTGACAGGGGGTTACAATCAGCCCCAGCATTTT. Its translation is CASTLTGGYNQPQHF.

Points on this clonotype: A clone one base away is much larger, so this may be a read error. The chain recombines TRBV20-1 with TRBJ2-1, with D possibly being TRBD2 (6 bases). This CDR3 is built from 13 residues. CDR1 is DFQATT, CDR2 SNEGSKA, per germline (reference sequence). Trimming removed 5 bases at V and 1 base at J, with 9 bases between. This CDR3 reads CSAVRESYNEQFF. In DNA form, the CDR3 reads TGCAGTGCTGTGCGGGAATCCTACAATGAGCAGTTCTTC.

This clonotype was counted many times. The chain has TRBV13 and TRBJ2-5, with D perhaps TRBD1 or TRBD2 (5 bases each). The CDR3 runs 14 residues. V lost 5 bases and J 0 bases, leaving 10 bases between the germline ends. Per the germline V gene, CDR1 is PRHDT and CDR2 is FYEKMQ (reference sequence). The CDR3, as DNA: TGTGCCAGCAGCACCCGGGGCCACCAAGAGACCCAGTACTTC. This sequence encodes CASSTRGHQETQYF.

The CDR3, as DNA: TGCAGTGTCTGGACAGGGGCCGGAGGTGGGACCGGGGAGCTGTTTTTT. Protein product: CSVWTGAGGGTGELFF. The genes are TRBV20-1 and TRBJ2-2, with TRBD1 matching 9 bases. This CDR3 comprises 16 residues. Germline CDR1 reads DFQATT; CDR2 reads SNEGSKA (reference sequence). V shed 7 bases, J shed 5 bases, and the junction held 14 bases outside the gene matches.

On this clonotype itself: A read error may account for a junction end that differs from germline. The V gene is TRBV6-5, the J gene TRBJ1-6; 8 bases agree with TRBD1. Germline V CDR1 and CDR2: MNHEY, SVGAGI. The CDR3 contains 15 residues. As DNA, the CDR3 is TGTGCCAGCAGTACGGACAGGGTGAACAATTCACCCCTCCAGTTT. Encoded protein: CASSTDRVNNSPLQF.

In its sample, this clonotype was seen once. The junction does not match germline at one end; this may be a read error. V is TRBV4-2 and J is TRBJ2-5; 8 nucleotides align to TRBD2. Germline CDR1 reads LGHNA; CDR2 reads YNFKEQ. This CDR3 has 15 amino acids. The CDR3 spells CASSRGTGGRETQYF. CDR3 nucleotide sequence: TGTGCCAGCAGCCGAGGCACGGGGGGGCGGGAGACCCAGTATTTC.

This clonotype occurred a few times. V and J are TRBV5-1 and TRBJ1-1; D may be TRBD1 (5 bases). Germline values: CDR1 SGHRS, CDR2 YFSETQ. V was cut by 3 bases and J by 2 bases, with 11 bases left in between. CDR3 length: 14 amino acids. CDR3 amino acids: CASSSIGANTEAFF. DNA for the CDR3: TGCGCCAGCAGCTCGATCGGGGCCAACACTGAAGCTTTCTTT. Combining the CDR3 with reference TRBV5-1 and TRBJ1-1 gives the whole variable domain KAGVTQTPRYLIKTRGQQVTLSCSPISGHRSVSWYQQTPGQGLQFLFEYFSETQRNKGNFPGRFSGRQFSNSRSEMNVSTLELGDSALYLCASSSIGANTEAFFGQGTRLTVV.

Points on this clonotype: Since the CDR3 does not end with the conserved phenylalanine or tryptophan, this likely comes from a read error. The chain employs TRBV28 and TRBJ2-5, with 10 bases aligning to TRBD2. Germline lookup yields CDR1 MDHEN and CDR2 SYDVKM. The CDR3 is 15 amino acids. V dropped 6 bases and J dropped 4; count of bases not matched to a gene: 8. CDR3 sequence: CASRFLAGVGETQYS. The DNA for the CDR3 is TGTGCCAGCAGGTTCCTAGCGGGGGTAGGAGAGACCCAGTACTCC.

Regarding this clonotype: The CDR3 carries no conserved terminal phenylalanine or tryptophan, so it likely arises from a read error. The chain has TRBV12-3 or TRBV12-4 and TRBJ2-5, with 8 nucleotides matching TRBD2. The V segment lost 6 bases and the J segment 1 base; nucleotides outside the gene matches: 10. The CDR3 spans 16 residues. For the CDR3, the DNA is TGTGCCAGCAGCGAACCCTGGACTAGCAGCCAAGAGACCCAGTACTTG. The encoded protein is CASSEPWTSSQETQYL.

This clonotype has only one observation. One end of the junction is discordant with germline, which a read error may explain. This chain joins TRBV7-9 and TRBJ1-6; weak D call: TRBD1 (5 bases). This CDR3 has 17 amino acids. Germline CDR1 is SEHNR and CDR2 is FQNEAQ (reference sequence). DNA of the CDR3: TGTGCCAGCAGCTTAGTGGCAGGGAGTTCCTATAATTCACCCGTCCACTTT. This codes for CASSLVAGSSYNSPVHF.

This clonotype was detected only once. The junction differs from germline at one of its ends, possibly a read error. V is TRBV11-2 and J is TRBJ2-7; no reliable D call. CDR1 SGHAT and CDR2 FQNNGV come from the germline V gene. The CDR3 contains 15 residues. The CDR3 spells CASSRDYRSNYEQYF. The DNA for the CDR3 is TGCGCCAGCAGTAGGGATTATAGGAGCAACTACGAGCAATACTTC.

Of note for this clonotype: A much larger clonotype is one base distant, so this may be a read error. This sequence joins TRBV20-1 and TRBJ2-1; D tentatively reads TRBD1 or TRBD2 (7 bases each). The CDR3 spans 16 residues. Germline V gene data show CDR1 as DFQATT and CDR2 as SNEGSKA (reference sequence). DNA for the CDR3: TGCAGTGCTAGAAAGTATCAGGGGGGGTCGGGCAATGGGCAGTTCTTC. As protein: CSARKYQGGSGNGQFF.

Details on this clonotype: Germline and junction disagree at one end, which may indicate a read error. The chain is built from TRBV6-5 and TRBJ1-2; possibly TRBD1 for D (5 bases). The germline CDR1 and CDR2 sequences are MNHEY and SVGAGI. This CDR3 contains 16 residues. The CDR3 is CASGTVGVTLNYGYLF. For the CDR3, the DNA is TGCGCCAGCGGAACCGTAGGGGTGACGCTTAACTATGGCTACCTCTTC.

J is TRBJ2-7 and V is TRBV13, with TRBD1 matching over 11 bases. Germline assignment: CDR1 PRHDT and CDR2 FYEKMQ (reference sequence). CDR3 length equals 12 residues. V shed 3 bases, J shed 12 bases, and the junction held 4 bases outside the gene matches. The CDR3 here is CASSLGQGVAYF. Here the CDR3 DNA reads TGTGCCAGCAGCTTGGGACAGGGGGTAGCGTACTTC.

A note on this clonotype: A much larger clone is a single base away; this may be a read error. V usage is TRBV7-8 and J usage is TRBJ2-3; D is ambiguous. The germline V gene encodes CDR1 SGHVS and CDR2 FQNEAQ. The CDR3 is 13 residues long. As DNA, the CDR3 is TGTGCCAGCAGCCCCCTAAGCACAGATATGCAGTATTTT. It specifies CASSPLSTDMQYF.

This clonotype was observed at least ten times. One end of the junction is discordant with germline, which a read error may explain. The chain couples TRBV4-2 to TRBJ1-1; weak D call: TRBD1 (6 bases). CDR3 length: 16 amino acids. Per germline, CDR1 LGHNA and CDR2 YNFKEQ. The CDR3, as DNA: TGTGCCAGCAGCCAAGATCCGGGGGGCGGGGGCACTGAAACTTTCTTT. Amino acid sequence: CASSQDPGGGGTETFF.